These T cell receptor beta chains were read from a single sample in a study of beta chain features in type 1 diabetes. Sequencing was performed with immunoSEQ multiplex PCR; in TCRdb, only in-frame clones are kept and a portion is missing. The table has 300,000 to 400,000 clones, less than 9.5% seen once. The sequencing input was central memory CD4+ T cells from blood. These receptors originate from a woman between 18 and 30 years old in good health. The conserved cysteine and the conserved F or W are not part of the CDR3 here. Each record gives: V gene, J gene, CDR3 protein.

v_gene: TRBV4-3; j_gene: TRBJ2-6; CDR3aa: ASSRGQGGGSGANVLT
v_gene: TRBV6-1; j_gene: TRBJ2-5; CDR3aa: ASSEPPGGGFKETQY
v_gene: TRBV7-3; j_gene: TRBJ2-5; CDR3aa: ASSSGQFQETQY
v_gene: TRBV25-1; j_gene: TRBJ1-1; CDR3aa: ASSEVGRGGATEAF
v_gene: TRBV9; j_gene: TRBJ2-5; CDR3aa: ASSPGTSGRGYQETQY
v_gene: TRBV19; j_gene: TRBJ1-1; CDR3aa: ASGGVWGAEAF
v_gene: TRBV18; j_gene: TRBJ1-2; CDR3aa: ASSPADNYGYT
v_gene: TRBV7-2; j_gene: TRBJ2-5; CDR3aa: ASSLFEQETQY
v_gene: TRBV5-8; j_gene: TRBJ2-3; CDR3aa: ASSAALGTSTDTQY
v_gene: TRBV21-1; j_gene: TRBJ2-1; CDR3aa: ASSMGLDYNEQF
v_gene: TRBV7-2; j_gene: TRBJ2-6; CDR3aa: ASSLRTSRSTSGANVLT
v_gene: TRBV10-3; j_gene: TRBJ1-4; CDR3aa: AISDASQSGDRF
v_gene: TRBV19; j_gene: TRBJ1-5; CDR3aa: ASRDSNQPQH
v_gene: TRBV29-1; j_gene: TRBJ1-5; CDR3aa: SVKGSSLQPQH
v_gene: TRBV27; j_gene: TRBJ1-2; CDR3aa: ASRGTGTGTYGYT
v_gene: TRBV6-5; j_gene: TRBJ2-4; CDR3aa: ASSYSIDRDKNIQY
v_gene: TRBV11-2; j_gene: TRBJ2-1; CDR3aa: ASSLVVGGVSSYNEQF
v_gene: TRBV18; j_gene: TRBJ2-3; CDR3aa: ASSRGSTDTQY
v_gene: TRBV6-5; j_gene: TRBJ1-5; CDR3aa: ASGRTGNQPQH
v_gene: TRBV28; j_gene: TRBJ2-1; CDR3aa: ASSPGLAYNEQF
v_gene: TRBV7-2; j_gene: TRBJ2-7; CDR3aa: ASSLGRGRYEQY
v_gene: TRBV5-1; j_gene: TRBJ2-3; CDR3aa: ASSLGSSGSTDTQY
v_gene: TRBV4-2; j_gene: TRBJ2-7; CDR3aa: ASSQGQDYEQY
v_gene: TRBV29-1; j_gene: TRBJ2-1; CDR3aa: SVDGGYNEQF
v_gene: TRBV9; j_gene: TRBJ1-2; CDR3aa: ASSVDPTGDRGGYT
v_gene: TRBV2; j_gene: TRBJ1-1; CDR3aa: ASGEQGNTEAF
v_gene: TRBV6-1; j_gene: TRBJ2-7; CDR3aa: ASSGQDRGYEQY
v_gene: TRBV29-1; j_gene: TRBJ2-2; CDR3aa: SVELAGDGELF
v_gene: TRBV29-1; j_gene: TRBJ2-5; CDR3aa: SVDTGTGIKTQY